This T cell receptor (beta chain) stems from a study of CD8+ T cells in alopecia areata. Study-wide background: Dosing with tofacitinib proceeded for 6 to 18 months, followed by 6 months off drug.

This clone was seen a few times. Its matching antigen is unknown. CDR3 size: 17 residues. J was trimmed by 3 bases and V by 0 bases; bases with no gene match: 9. Germline V lookup: CDR1 SGHDT, CDR2 YYEEEE. Broader study findings: Across lesional scalp, and particularly alopecia totalis/universalis, clonality surpassed that of normal scalp. The study found TCR sharing across patients less clear than in mice, possibly for HLA reasons.

As to treatment: oral pan-JAK inhibitor, 5-10 mg twice daily. Alopecia areata patients provided lesional scalp punch biopsies and peripheral blood. RNA extraction and reverse transcription yielded cDNA as sequencing template. Produced via immunoSEQ multiplex PCR; TCRdb's table is partial and in-frame only. The table records some 100,000 clones, roughly 60% of them present only once. Specimen: CD8+ T cells sorted from blood, collected at week 4, from a patient treated with tofacitinib. The sequence was collected from a human donor with alopecia areata. J is TRBJ2-7 and V is TRBV5-6; 10 bases fit TRBD1. CDR3 in DNA: TGTGCCAGCAGCTTGGGACAGGGGGCGGAGGGCGACTACGAGCAGTACTTC. Its translation is CASSLGQGAEGDYEQYF.